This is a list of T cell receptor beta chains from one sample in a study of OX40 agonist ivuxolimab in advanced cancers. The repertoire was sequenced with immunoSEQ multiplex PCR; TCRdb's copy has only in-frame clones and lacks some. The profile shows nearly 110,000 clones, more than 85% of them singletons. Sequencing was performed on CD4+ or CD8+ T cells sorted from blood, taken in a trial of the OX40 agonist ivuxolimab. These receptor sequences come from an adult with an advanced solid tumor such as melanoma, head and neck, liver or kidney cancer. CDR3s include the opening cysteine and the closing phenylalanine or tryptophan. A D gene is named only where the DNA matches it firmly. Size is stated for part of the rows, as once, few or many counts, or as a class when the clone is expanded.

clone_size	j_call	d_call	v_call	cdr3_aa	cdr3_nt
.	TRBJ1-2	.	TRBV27	CASRKRTVETNYGYTF	TGTGCCAGCAGAAAAAGGACAGTTGAGACTAACTATGGCTACACCTTC
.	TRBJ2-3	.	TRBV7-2	CASSLLGSADTQYF	TGTGCCAGCAGCTTATTGGGTAGTGCAGATACGCAGTATTTT
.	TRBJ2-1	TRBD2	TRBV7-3	CASSSSGRAFNEQFF	TGTGCCAGCAGCTCAAGCGGGAGGGCCTTCAATGAGCAGTTCTTC
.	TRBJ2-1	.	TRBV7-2	CAAGTSSYNEQFF	TGTGCCGCAGGGACGAGCTCCTACAATGAGCAGTTCTTC
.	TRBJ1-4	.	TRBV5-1	CASRAGENEKLFF	TGCGCCAGCCGGGCAGGGGAAAATGAAAAACTGTTTTTT
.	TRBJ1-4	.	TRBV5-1	CASRGGSATNEKLFF	TGCGCCAGCAGGGGGGGCAGTGCAACTAATGAAAAACTGTTTTTT
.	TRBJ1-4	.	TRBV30	CAWSPRRGGSEKLFF	TGTGCCTGGAGTCCGCGACGGGGTGGTAGTGAAAAACTGTTTTTT
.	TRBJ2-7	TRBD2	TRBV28	CASRSGGSSYEQYF	TGTGCCAGCAGATCGGGCGGGAGCTCCTACGAGCAGTACTTC
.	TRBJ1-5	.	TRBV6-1	CASSEGGIDSNQPQHF	TGTGCCAGCAGTGAAGGAGGCATCGATAGCAATCAGCCCCAGCATTTT
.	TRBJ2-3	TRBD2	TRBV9	CASSVVPGGPYTQYF	TGTGCCAGCAGCGTAGTTCCGGGAGGGCCATATACGCAGTATTTT
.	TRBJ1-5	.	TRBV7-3	CASSLGEFQPQHF	TGTGCCAGCAGCTTGGGGGAGTTTCAGCCCCAGCATTTT
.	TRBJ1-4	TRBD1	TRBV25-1	CASSETGPVNEKLFF	TGTGCCAGCAGTGAGACAGGGCCTGTTAATGAAAAACTGTTTTTT
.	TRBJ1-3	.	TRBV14	CASRVAVGNTIYF	TGTGCCAGCAGGGTGGCGGTTGGAAACACCATATATTTT
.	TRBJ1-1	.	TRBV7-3	CASSPDTGTEAFF	TGTGCCAGCAGCCCGGATACGGGCACTGAAGCTTTCTTT
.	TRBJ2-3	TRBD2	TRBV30	CAWRLAGGPDTQYF	TGTGCCTGGAGACTAGCGGGAGGGCCGGATACGCAGTATTTT
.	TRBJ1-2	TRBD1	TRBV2	CASSESLGQGGYGYTF	TGTGCCAGCAGTGAGTCCCTGGGACAGGGCGGCTATGGCTACACCTTC
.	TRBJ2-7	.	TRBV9	CASSVVESSYEQYF	TGTGCCAGCAGCGTAGTGGAAAGCTCCTACGAGCAGTACTTC
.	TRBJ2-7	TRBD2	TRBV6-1	CASSEALSLGTTSYEQYF	TGTGCCAGCAGTGAAGCGCTGTCTTTGGGGACTACCTCCTACGAGCAGTACTTC
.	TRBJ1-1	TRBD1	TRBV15	CATSREAGGSPEAFF	TGTGCCACCAGCAGAGAGGCAGGGGGCTCCCCTGAAGCTTTCTTT
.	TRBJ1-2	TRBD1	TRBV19	CASSPKTGPNYGYTF	TGTGCCAGTAGTCCCAAGACAGGGCCGAACTATGGCTACACCTTC
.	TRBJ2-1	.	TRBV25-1	CASSGVEGAYNEQFF	TGTGCCAGCAGTGGTGTTGAAGGGGCGTACAATGAGCAGTTCTTC
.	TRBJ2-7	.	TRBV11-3	CASSFRAAASSYEQYF	TGTGCCAGCAGCTTTAGGGCGGCCGCCAGCTCCTACGAGCAGTACTTC
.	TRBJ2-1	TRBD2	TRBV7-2	CASSLSGRHSNEQFF	TGTGCCAGCAGCTTATCCGGGAGGCACTCCAATGAGCAGTTCTTC
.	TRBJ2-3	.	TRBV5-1	CASSLAGFSDTQYF	TGCGCCAGCAGCTTAGCAGGGTTTTCAGATACGCAGTATTTT
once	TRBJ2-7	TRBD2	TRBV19	CASRRKTGTSGYPYEQYF	TGTGCCAGTAGGCGAAAAACCGGGACTAGCGGGTACCCCTACGAGCAGTACTTC
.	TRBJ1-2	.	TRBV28	CASSFGGDGNYGYTF	TGTGCCAGCAGTTTCGGGGGCGACGGTAACTATGGCTACACCTTC
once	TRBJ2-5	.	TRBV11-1	CASTQGGWSLKETQYF	TGTGCCAGCACACAGGGTGGATGGTCTTTAAAGGAGACCCAGTACTTC
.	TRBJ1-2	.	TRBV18	CASSPLDSNYGYTF	TGTGCCAGCTCACCATTGGACAGCAACTATGGCTACACCTTC
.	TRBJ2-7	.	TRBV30	CAWSVTRNEQYF	TGTGCCTGGAGTGTAACTAGGAACGAGCAGTACTTC
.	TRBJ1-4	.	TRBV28	CASLPSLRPSTNEKLFF	TGTGCCAGCCTCCCTAGCCTCCGGCCCTCAACTAATGAAAAACTGTTTTTT
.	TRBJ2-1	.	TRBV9	CASSVGLSSYNEQFF	TGTGCCAGCAGCGTAGGGCTGAGCTCCTACAATGAGCAGTTCTTC
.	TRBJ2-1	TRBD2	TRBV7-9	CATSGKVVHEQFF	TGTGCCACCAGCGGGAAAGTCGTACATGAGCAGTTCTTC
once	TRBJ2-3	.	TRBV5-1	CASSLPLSTDTQYF	TGCGCCAGCAGCTTGCCTCTCAGCACAGATACGCAGTATTTT
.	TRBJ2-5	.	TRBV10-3	CAISEPGTRETQYF	TGTGCCATCAGTGAGCCTGGGACAAGAGAGACCCAGTACTTC
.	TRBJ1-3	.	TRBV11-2	CASSPRQPLSGNTIYF	TGTGCCAGCAGCCCTCGACAGCCACTCTCTGGAAACACCATATATTTT
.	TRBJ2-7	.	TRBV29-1	CSVPKGGAQGEQYF	TGCAGCGTTCCGAAAGGGGGGGCTCAGGGCGAGCAGTACTTC
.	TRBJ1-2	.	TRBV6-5	CATAGKGYGYTF	TGTGCCACGGCAGGCAAGGGCTATGGCTACACCTTC
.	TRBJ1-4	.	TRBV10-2	CASSDYRDRNEKLFF	TGCGCCAGCAGTGATTACCGGGACCGAAATGAAAAACTGTTTTTT
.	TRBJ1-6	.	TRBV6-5	CASSYSVQGEPPLHF	TGTGCCAGCAGTTACTCGGTACAGGGAGAACCACCCCTCCACTTT
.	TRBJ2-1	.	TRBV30	CAWSPGVGSYNEQFF	TGTGCCTGGAGTCCCGGGGTCGGGTCCTACAATGAGCAGTTCTTC
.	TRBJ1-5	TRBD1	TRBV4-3	CASSPGTGNRPQHF	TGCGCCAGCAGCCCCGGGACAGGGAACAGGCCCCAGCATTTT
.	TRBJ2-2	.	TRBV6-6	CASSYGQGYSGELFF	TGTGCCAGCAGTTACGGTCAGGGATACTCCGGGGAGCTGTTTTTT
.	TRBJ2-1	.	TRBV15	CATTAPSWDNEQFF	TGTGCCACCACCGCCCCGTCGTGGGACAATGAGCAGTTCTTC
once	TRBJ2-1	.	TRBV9	CASSVVGRSSYNEQFF	TGTGCCAGCAGCGTAGTGGGCAGGAGCTCCTACAATGAGCAGTTCTTC
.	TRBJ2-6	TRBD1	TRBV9	CASSSRGTGSGANVLTF	TGTGCCAGCAGCTCTAGAGGGACAGGCTCTGGGGCCAACGTCCTGACTTTC
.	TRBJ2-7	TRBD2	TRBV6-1	CASMTGGYEQYF	TGTGCCAGCATGACGGGAGGCTACGAGCAGTACTTC
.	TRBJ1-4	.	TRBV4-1	CASSQEFVRLYQKLFF	TGCGCCAGCAGCCAAGAATTCGTCCGCCTCTACCAAAAACTGTTTTTT